A single sample gave rise to the 21 T cell receptor beta chains below, sequenced in a study of identical twins. TCRdb redid the calling of the 5' RACE reads with MiXCR, one entry per CDR3 protein. The table lists hundreds of thousands of distinct CDR3 sequences, about an eighth of them singletons, with approximately 8.2% in the top ten. What was sequenced was memory (CD45RO+) T cells sorted from blood. Receptors were obtained from a woman aged 18-35 years in good health.

Many counts were recorded for this clonotype. This rearrangement joins TRBV7-2 to TRBJ2-5; unclear D gene. CDR1 is SGHTA and CDR2 is FQGNSA in the germline V gene. Trimming stripped 0 bases from V and 5 bases from J, with 13 bases between. The length of the CDR3 is 15 residues. The CDR3 is CASSLAERLRETQYF. In nucleotides, the CDR3 is TGTGCCAGCAGCTTAGCGGAGCGTTTGAGGGAGACCCAGTACTTC.

There are many counts of this clonotype. The chain recombines TRBV3-1 with TRBJ2-7; the D is unclear. The CDR3 has 14 amino acids. The germline CDR1 and CDR2 sequences are LGHDT and YNNKEL (reference sequence). Trimming removed 3 bases from V and 2 bases from J, with 11 bases in between. The CDR3 nucleotides read TGTGCCAGCAGCCAGCGGACGGGTCCCTACGAGCAGTACTTC. It codes for CASSQRTGPYEQYF.

CDR3 residues: CASSQDHGSNQPQHF. The CDR3 DNA reads TGTGCCAGCAGCCAAGATCATGGGAGCAATCAGCCCCAGCATTTT. V usage is TRBV4-2 and J usage is TRBJ1-5; D ambiguous. There are 15 residues in the CDR3. In germline, CDR1 is LGHNA, CDR2 YNFKEQ. Deletions cut 0 bases from V and 1 base from J, with 7 bases between.

This clonotype was seen more than once but under ten times. V usage is TRBV20-1 and J usage is TRBJ2-1, with D unresolved. The CDR3 runs to 13 residues. Trimming removed 6 bases from V and 2 bases from J, with 11 bases in between. The germline CDR1 and CDR2 sequences are DFQATT and SNEGSKA (reference sequence). CDR3 nucleotides: TGCAGTGCCCAAAAGCGCGCCTACAATGAGCAGTTCTTC. It specifies CSAQKRAYNEQFF.

This clonotype was counted ten times or more. The chain uses TRBV20-1 and TRBJ2-1; a weak D match, TRBD1 (6 bases). The V gene's germline CDR1 is DFQATT and CDR2 SNEGSKA (reference sequence). V was cut by 6 bases and J by 4 bases, with 16 bases left in between. CDR3 size: 14 residues. This CDR3 is CSALSPQGYNEQFF. CDR3 nucleotide sequence: TGCAGTGCACTCTCCCCGCAGGGGTACAATGAGCAGTTCTTC.

This clonotype was detected only a few times. The chain joins TRBV6-5 to TRBJ2-7; D may be TRBD1 (5 bases). Germline V gives CDR1 MNHEY, CDR2 SVGAGI. This CDR3 comprises 16 residues. The V end was cut by 0 bases, the J end by 0 bases, with 12 bases between. CDR3 nucleotide sequence: TGTGCCAGCAGTTACTCCCAGCTCACAGGCTCCTACGAGCAGTACTTC. This translates into CASSYSQLTGSYEQYF.

This clonotype was recorded many times. The genes are TRBV5-1 and TRBJ2-7, with no clear D. Germline loops: CDR1 SGHRS, CDR2 YFSETQ. The V and J ends lost 5 bases and 0 bases respectively, with 9 bases between them. This CDR3 comprises 13 residues. CDR3 bases: TGCGCCAGCAGTCCGGGCCCCTCCTACGAGCAGTACTTC. This sequence encodes CASSPGPSYEQYF. The full variable domain, in which reference TRBV5-1 and TRBJ2-7 provide the parts outside the CDR3, is KAGVTQTPRYLIKTRGQQVTLSCSPISGHRSVSWYQQTPGQGLQFLFEYFSETQRNKGNFPGRFSGRQFSNSRSEMNVSTLELGDSALYLCASSPGPSYEQYFGPGTRLTVT.

The J gene is TRBJ2-6, the V gene TRBV18; 7 bases agree with TRBD1. The CDR3 runs to 18 residues. CDR1 and CDR2 from the germline V gene are KGHSH and LQKENI. Germline trimming cut 2 bases from V and 2 bases from J; bases unmatched to any gene: 9. CDR3 in amino acids: CASSPSVQGITGANVLTF. The CDR3 DNA follows: TGTGCCAGCTCACCATCGGTACAGGGGATCACTGGGGCCAACGTCCTGACTTTC.

This clonotype was detected only once. This sequence may be a read error, since a much larger clone differs from it by one base. The chain uses TRBV3-1 and TRBJ2-5; D is ambiguous. The CDR3 covers 14 residues. Germline V gives CDR1 LGHDT, CDR2 YNNKEL (reference sequence). V lost 4 bases and J 2 bases, leaving 11 bases between the germline ends. The chain's CDR3 is CASSRARPQETQYF. The CDR3 DNA follows: TGTGCCAGCAGCCGAGCCAGGCCACAAGAGACCCAGTACTTC.

This clonotype turned up a few times. This rearrangement joins TRBV10-3 to TRBJ2-7; D is ambiguous. The ends were cut back, 0 bases at V and 2 bases at J, with 11 bases in the middle. Germline assignment: CDR1 ENHRY and CDR2 SYGVKD. The CDR3 is 15 amino acids. CDR3: CAISESGATTYEQYF. CDR3 in DNA: TGTGCCATCAGTGAGTCAGGAGCCACTACCTACGAGCAGTACTTC.

This clonotype was seen many times. The V and J genes are TRBV6-1 and TRBJ1-1, with 9 bases identical to TRBD1. Germline CDR1 is MNHNS and CDR2 is SASEGT. V gave up 6 bases and J gave up 1 base; unmatched junction bases: 3. The CDR3 is 14 amino acids. CDR3: CASSRDRANTEAFF. Here the CDR3 DNA reads TGTGCCAGCAGCCGGGACAGGGCGAACACTGAAGCTTTCTTT.

This chain uses TRBV20-1 with TRBJ2-3; D perhaps matches TRBD1 (6 bases). Trimming cost V 2 bases and J 4 bases, with 16 bases left between them. Germline CDR1 reads DFQATT; CDR2 reads SNEGSKA (reference sequence). The CDR3 sequence is 15 residues long. In DNA form, the CDR3 reads TGCAGTGCTAGACGCAACAGGGAGCGGCCAGATACGCAGTATTTT. Its protein product is CSARRNRERPDTQYF.

In its sample, this clonotype was seen many times. The chain joins TRBV12-3 or TRBV12-4 to TRBJ1-1; no clear D gene. Trimming shortened V by 7 bases and J by 2 bases, and 14 bases separated the two germline ends. The length of the CDR3 is 14 residues. Here the CDR3 reads CASTHRAENTEAFF. The CDR3 DNA sequence: TGTGCCAGCACCCATAGAGCTGAAAACACTGAAGCTTTCTTT.

V usage is TRBV20-1 and J usage is TRBJ1-5, with D unresolved. The CDR3 has 13 residues. V lost 3 bases and J 5 bases, leaving 11 bases between the germline ends. Germline V gives CDR1 DFQATT, CDR2 SNEGSKA (reference sequence). The CDR3 loop is CSASTWDDQPQHF. The CDR3 DNA sequence: TGCAGTGCTAGTACCTGGGATGATCAGCCCCAGCATTTT.

This clonotype was observed many times. V is TRBV3-1 and J is TRBJ1-5; D may be TRBD1 (5 bases). The V and J ends lost 2 bases and 2 bases respectively, with 10 bases between them. Germline V gene lookup returns CDR1 LGHDT and CDR2 YNNKEL (reference sequence). CDR3 length: 15 amino acids. The CDR3 here is CASSQLGVGNQPQHF. Here the CDR3 DNA reads TGTGCCAGCAGCCAACTGGGGGTGGGCAATCAGCCCCAGCATTTT.

The CDR3: CATSRGTGGNQPQHF. The CDR3 DNA follows: TGTGCCACCAGCAGAGGGACAGGGGGGAATCAGCCCCAGCATTTT. This chain joins TRBV15 and TRBJ1-5, with 10 bases lining up with TRBD1. The CDR3 runs to 15 residues. CDR1 and CDR2 (germline): LNHNV, YYDKDF (reference sequence). V lost 1 base and J lost 4; bases outside the gene matches: 1.

The gene calls are TRBV20-1 and TRBJ2-1, with a weak D call TRBD1 (6 bases). Germline CDR1 reads DFQATT; CDR2 reads SNEGSKA (reference sequence). Between the trimmed V and J ends, which lost 3 bases and 15 bases, there was a span of 18 bases. CDR3 size: 12 residues. The CDR3 protein is CSASGAGVMGFF. In nucleotides, the CDR3 is TGCAGTGCTAGTGGAGCAGGGGTTATGGGGTTCTTC.

The V gene is TRBV5-1, the J gene TRBJ2-2; D is possibly TRBD2 (6 bases). There are 15 residues in the CDR3. CDR1 and CDR2 from the germline V gene are SGHRS and YFSETQ. Trimming removed 4 bases from V and 1 base from J, with 11 bases in between. The DNA of the CDR3 is TGCGCCAGCAGCCGCGGGAACTTGAACACCGGGGAGCTGTTTTTT. Translation gives CASSRGNLNTGELFF.

The sample holds many counts of this clonotype. The chain couples TRBV11-2 to TRBJ2-7; no firm D call. This CDR3 comprises 12 residues. V lost 5 bases to trimming and J lost 8 bases, with 13 bases between them. Looked up from germline, CDR1 is SGHAT and CDR2 is FQNNGV. The CDR3 reads CASSRILHQQYF. In DNA, the CDR3 is TGTGCCAGCAGCCGGATACTCCACCAGCAGTACTTC.

This clonotype was counted a few times. The chain uses TRBV11-2 and TRBJ2-5; D is unresolved. The CDR3 consists of 13 residues. With 3 bases removed from V and 0 bases from J, the gap between germline ends came to 5 bases. The V gene's germline CDR1 is SGHAT and CDR2 FQNNGV. Written as DNA, the CDR3 is TGTGCCAGCAGCTTCGGCAACCAAGAGACCCAGTACTTC. Protein sequence: CASSFGNQETQYF.

The CDR3 spells CSASILTSGGTDTQYF. The CDR3 region has the DNA TGCAGTGCTTCCATCCTTACTAGCGGGGGAACAGATACGCAGTATTTT. This sequence joins TRBV20-1 and TRBJ2-3; the match to TRBD2 covers 11 bases. The CDR3 loop spans 16 amino acids. The germline V gene encodes CDR1 DFQATT and CDR2 SNEGSKA (reference sequence). Trimming cost V 5 bases and J 3 bases; bases outside gene matches: 10.